One and the same sample provided the 6 T cell receptor beta chains below, sequenced in a study of blood T cell repertoires in COVID-19. TCRdb's table, derived via immunoSEQ multiplex PCR, lists solely in-frame clones and lacks some. The table has roughly 120,000 clones, roughly nine tenths seen once. The sequencing input was peripheral blood. These TCRs come from a man in his 70s with active or convalescent COVID-19.

This clone was counted only a few times. The V and J genes are TRBV2 and TRBJ1-5, with D possibly TRBD1 on 5 matching bases. Germline V gives CDR1 SNHLY, CDR2 FYNNEI. Trimming removed 2 bases from V and 6 bases from J, with 17 bases in between. This CDR3 contains 16 residues. The CDR3 here is CASSELAGIVGQPQHF. In nucleotides, the CDR3 is TGTGCCAGCAGTGAATTAGCAGGGATTGTAGGTCAGCCCCAGCATTTT.

This chain connects TRBV11-2 to TRBJ1-4; D is ambiguous. V lost 6 bases to trimming and J lost 8 bases, with 7 bases between them. This CDR3 contains 11 residues. Germline CDR1 SGHAT, CDR2 FQNNGV. Here the CDR3 DNA reads TGTGCCAGCAGAGCGGGGGAAAAACTGTTTTTT. This encodes CASRAGEKLFF.

This chain uses TRBV19 with TRBJ2-2; 9 bases agree with TRBD2. The junction had 11 bases not matched to a gene; V was cut back by 4 bases and J by 8 bases. This CDR3 spans 16 amino acids. Germline assignment: CDR1 LNHDA and CDR2 SQIVND (reference sequence). CDR3: CASSSDPGLARGELFF. Here the CDR3 DNA reads TGTGCCAGTAGTAGCGACCCGGGACTAGCTAGGGGGGAGCTGTTTTTT.

V is TRBV5-1 and J is TRBJ1-2, with TRBD1 matching 7 bases. The CDR3 runs 13 residues. The V gene's germline CDR1 is SGHRS and CDR2 YFSETQ. V gave up 4 bases and J gave up 2 bases; unmatched junction bases: 2. In DNA form, the CDR3 reads TGCGCCAGCAGCACGACAGGGAACTATGGCTACACCTTC. It specifies CASSTTGNYGYTF.

The chain links TRBV10-3 to TRBJ1-5; D may be TRBD1 (5 bases). The CDR3 is made up of 14 amino acids. Trimming removed 4 bases from V and 3 bases from J, with 10 bases in between. Germline V gene lookup returns CDR1 ENHRY and CDR2 SYGVKD. The CDR3 bases are TGTGCCATCAGTGCTGGGACTTCCAATCAGCCCCAGCATTTT. Translation gives CAISAGTSNQPQHF.

Only one count was recorded for this clone. The rearrangement joins TRBV6-1 to TRBJ2-7, with D perhaps TRBD2 (5 bases). This CDR3 is built from 16 residues. Germline-derived CDR1 and CDR2 are MNHNS and SASEGT. The V end was cut by 1 base, the J end by 0 bases, with 13 bases between. CDR3 nucleotides: TGTGCCAGCAGTGAAGAGAGTAGCGAGACCTCCTACGAGCAGTACTTC. Its protein product is CASSEESSETSYEQYF.